This TCR beta chain was retrieved from a study of blood T cells in healthy people across ages. With a J-beta primer mix and a sample-barcoded 5' primer, a second PCR ran 7 to 11 cycles. TCRdb processed the 5' RACE reads anew with MiXCR; each CDR3 protein has one entry. Seen here are around 1.5 million distinct CDR3 sequences, approximately 63% observed once, and the top ten hold over 5%. After removal of 3 bases from V and 6 bases from J, the junction contained 11 bases not matched to a gene. The CDR3 runs 16 residues. Per germline, CDR1 MNHNS and CDR2 SASEGT. The clonotype comes from a man in his late teens or twenties in good health. The specimen was blood. V is TRBV6-1 and J is TRBJ1-5; 7 bases agree with TRBD1. This chain's CDR3 is CASSDWTGGVGQPQHF. CDR3 in DNA: TGTGCCAGCAGTGACTGGACAGGTGGAGTCGGTCAGCCCCAGCATTTT.